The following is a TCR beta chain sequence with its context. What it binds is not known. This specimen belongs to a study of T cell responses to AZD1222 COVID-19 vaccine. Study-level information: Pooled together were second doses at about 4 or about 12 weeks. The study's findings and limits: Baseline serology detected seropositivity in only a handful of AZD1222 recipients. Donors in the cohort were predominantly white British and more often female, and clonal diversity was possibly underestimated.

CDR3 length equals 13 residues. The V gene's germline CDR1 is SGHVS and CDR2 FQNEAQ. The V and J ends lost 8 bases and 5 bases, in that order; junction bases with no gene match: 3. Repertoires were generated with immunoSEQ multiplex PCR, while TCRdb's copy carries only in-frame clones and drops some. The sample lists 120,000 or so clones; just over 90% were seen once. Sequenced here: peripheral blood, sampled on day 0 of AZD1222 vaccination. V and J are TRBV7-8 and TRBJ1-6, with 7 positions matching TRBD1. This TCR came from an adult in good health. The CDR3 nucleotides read TGTGCCAGCGAGGGGACAGATAATTCACCCCTCCACTTT. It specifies CASEGTDNSPLHF.